The 15 T cell receptor beta chains listed next were all sequenced from one sample in a study of T cell responses to AZD1222 COVID-19 vaccine. TCRdb keeps only in-frame clones here, not all; method: immunoSEQ multiplex PCR. The table includes some 150,000 clones, approximately 90% detected once. The sequencing used peripheral blood, collected after recovery from COVID-19. The source is an adult who had recovered from COVID-19.

V and J are TRBV5-1 and TRBJ2-4, with D possibly TRBD1 on 5 matching bases. The germline gives CDR1 SGHRS, CDR2 YFSETQ. This CDR3 region has 14 residues. V was pared by 1 base and J by 6 bases, with 11 bases between. Here the CDR3 DNA reads TGCGCCAGCAGCTTGTCGGTTGGGGCAAACATTCAGTACTTC. Its protein is CASSLSVGANIQYF.

This chain links TRBV25-1 with TRBJ1-3, with D uncertain. Trimming stripped 3 bases from V and 1 base from J, with 1 base between. Germline V gene lookup returns CDR1 MGHDK and CDR2 SYGVNS. This CDR3 has 12 residues. The CDR3 is CASSDSGNTIYF. CDR3 in DNA: TGTGCCAGCAGTGATTCTGGAAACACCATATATTTT.

This chain uses TRBV6-1 with TRBJ2-2; D gene unclear. This CDR3 contains 14 residues. Germline CDR1 MNHNS, CDR2 SASEGT. V was pared by 1 base and J by 4 bases, with 7 bases between. Here the CDR3 DNA reads TGTGCCAGCAGTGAAGTGAATCCCACCGGGGAGCTGTTTTTT. Protein product: CASSEVNPTGELFF.

CDR3 protein: CASSLYTRETQYF. For the CDR3, the DNA is TGTGCCAGCAGCTTATACACGAGGGAGACCCAGTACTTC. The chain couples TRBV11-2 to TRBJ2-5; unclear D gene. Trimming pared 2 bases from V and 5 bases from J, leaving 9 bases between. The CDR3 sequence is 13 residues long. In germline, CDR1 is SGHAT, CDR2 FQNNGV.

The chain joins TRBV4-1 to TRBJ2-2, with a weak D call TRBD2 (6 bases). Per germline, CDR1 MGHRA and CDR2 YSYEKL. The CDR3 length is 16 residues. V gave up 3 bases and J gave up 5 bases, with 16 bases separating them. CDR3 loop: CASSHFTGVRTGELFF. The CDR3 DNA reads TGCGCCAGCAGCCATTTCACGGGGGTTCGGACCGGGGAGCTGTTTTTT.

The chain is built from TRBV12-3 or TRBV12-4 and TRBJ1-1; D not certain. The V end was cut by 6 bases, the J end by 6 bases, with 14 bases between. The CDR3 has 13 amino acids. CDR3 nucleotides: TGTGCCAGCAGACCAACAAGGAGGGCTGAAGCTTTCTTT. Translation gives CASRPTRRAEAFF.

V gene TRBV5-1 combines with J gene TRBJ2-5; D is unresolved. Germline CDR1 reads SGHRS; CDR2 reads YFSETQ. Trimming left V 2 bases short and J 0 bases short, with 11 bases between. This CDR3 region has 15 residues. For the CDR3, the DNA is TGCGCCAGCAGCTTAGCAGGAACCCACCAAGAGACCCAGTACTTC. It translates to CASSLAGTHQETQYF.

The chain joins TRBV15 to TRBJ1-2; D is perhaps TRBD1 (6 bases). Trimming shortened V by 1 base and J by 6 bases, and 9 bases separated the two germline ends. CDR1 and CDR2 from the germline V gene are LNHNV and YYDKDF (reference sequence). The CDR3 runs 13 residues. The CDR3 DNA reads TGTGCCACCAGCAGAGGGGCAGGGGATGGCTACACCTTC. Translated: CATSRGAGDGYTF.

The chain couples TRBV5-4 to TRBJ1-2; 7 bases agree with TRBD1. CDR3 length equals 13 residues. The trim removed 5 bases at V and 4 bases at J, leaving 5 bases unmatched. Germline V gives CDR1 SGHNT, CDR2 YYREEE (reference sequence). CDR3 DNA: TGTGCCAGCAGGGGGGGACAGATCTATGGCTACACCTTC. Its protein is CASRGGQIYGYTF.

The chain links TRBV14 to TRBJ1-4; TRBD1 aligns across 7 bases. V lost 6 bases to trimming and J lost 10 bases; unmatched junction nucleotides: 11. The CDR3 covers 14 residues. Germline CDR1 and CDR2: SGHDN and FVKESK. This CDR3 reads CASRRDSPTGKLFF. The CDR3 coding sequence is TGTGCCAGCAGGAGGGACAGCCCTACAGGAAAACTGTTTTTT.

The V call is TRBV19, the J call TRBJ2-1; 13 bases line up with TRBD2. This CDR3 is 15 amino acids long. The germline CDR1 and CDR2 sequences are LNHDA and SQIVND (reference sequence). V was clipped by 7 bases and J by 4 bases; unmatched bases: 4. The CDR3 coding sequence is TGTGCCAGTACCCAGGGACTAGCGGGATACAATGAGCAGTTCTTC. As protein: CASTQGLAGYNEQFF.

V and J are TRBV7-2 and TRBJ2-1, with 7 bases identical to TRBD1. Trimming took 3 bases from V and 8 from J; bases not matched to a gene: 7. Germline-derived CDR1 and CDR2 are SGHTA and FQGNSA. The CDR3 has 14 amino acids. The CDR3 bases are TGTGCCAGCAGCTTGCAGGGACAGCAGGATGAGCAGTTCTTC. Protein product: CASSLQGQQDEQFF. Complete variable domain (other parts from reference TRBV7-2 and TRBJ2-1): GAGVSQSPSNKVTEKGKDVELRCDPISGHTALYWYRQSLGQGLEFLIYFQGNSAPDKSGLPSDRFSAERTGGSVSTLTIQRTQQEDSAVYLCASSLQGQQDEQFFGPGTRLTVL.

V usage is TRBV7-2 and J usage is TRBJ1-1, with TRBD1 matching 8 bases. Germline CDR1 and CDR2: SGHTA and FQGNSA. The CDR3 totals 14 residues. Trimming cost V 5 bases and J 3 bases; bases outside gene matches: 5. CDR3 in amino acids: CASSPGQGHTEAFF. CDR3 in DNA: TGTGCCAGCAGCCCTGGACAGGGACACACTGAAGCTTTCTTT.

The V call is TRBV27, the J call TRBJ1-3; 9 bases agree with TRBD1. CDR3 length: 16 amino acids. The germline CDR1 and CDR2 sequences are MNHEY and SMNVEV (reference sequence). The V gene end was trimmed by 5 bases and the J gene end by 3 bases; junction bases not matched to a gene: 8. DNA for the CDR3: TGTGCCAGCAGTCCGTACAGGGGGCGGGGTGGAAACACCATATATTTT. It codes for CASSPYRGRGGNTIYF.

For the CDR3, the DNA is TGTGCCAGCAGTCTCGGGAGGGGGTGGGAGACCCAGTACTTC. Translation gives CASSLGRGWETQYF. V and J are TRBV6-2 or TRBV6-3 and TRBJ2-5; 8 nucleotides align to TRBD2. CDR3 size: 14 residues. In germline, CDR1 is MNHEY, CDR2 SVGEGT. J was trimmed by 5 bases and V by 5 bases; bases with no gene match: 7.